This TCR beta chain was recovered during a study of blood T cell repertoires in COVID-19. Generated by immunoSEQ multiplex PCR, the TCRdb table keeps only in-frame clones and is missing some. The table lists a few hundred thousand clones, approximately 83% of them singletons. Germline-derived CDR1 and CDR2 are SEHNR and FQNEAQ (reference sequence). This CDR3 region has 15 residues. Trimming at V came to 4 bases and at J to 4 bases, leaving 5 bases not matched to a gene. Participant-given clinical history determined each cohort assignment. The specimen was PBMCs or T cells enriched from blood (not recorded which). This TCR was sampled from a man aged 30 to 45 who had recovered from COVID-19. The J gene is TRBJ2-3, the V gene TRBV7-9, with TRBD2 identical over 10 bases. In DNA form, the CDR3 reads TGTGCCAGCAGCTCAAGTAGCGGGGGGCCAGATACGCAGTATTTT. The encoded protein is CASSSSSGGPDTQYF.